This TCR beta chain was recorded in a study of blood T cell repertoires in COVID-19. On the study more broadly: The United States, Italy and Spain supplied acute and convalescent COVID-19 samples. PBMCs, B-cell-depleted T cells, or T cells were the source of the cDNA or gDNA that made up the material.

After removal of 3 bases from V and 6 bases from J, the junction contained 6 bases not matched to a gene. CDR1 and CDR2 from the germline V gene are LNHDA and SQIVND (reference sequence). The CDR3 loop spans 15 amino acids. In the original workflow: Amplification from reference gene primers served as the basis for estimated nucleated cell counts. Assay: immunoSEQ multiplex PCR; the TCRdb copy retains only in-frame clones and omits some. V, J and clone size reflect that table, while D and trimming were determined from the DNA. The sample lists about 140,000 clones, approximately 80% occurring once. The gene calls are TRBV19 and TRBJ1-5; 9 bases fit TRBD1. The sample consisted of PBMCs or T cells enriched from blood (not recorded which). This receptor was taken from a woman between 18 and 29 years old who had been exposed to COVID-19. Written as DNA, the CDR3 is TGTGCCAGTAGTATTGGGACAGGGTCGGGTCAGCCCCAGCATTTT. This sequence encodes CASSIGTGSGQPQHF.